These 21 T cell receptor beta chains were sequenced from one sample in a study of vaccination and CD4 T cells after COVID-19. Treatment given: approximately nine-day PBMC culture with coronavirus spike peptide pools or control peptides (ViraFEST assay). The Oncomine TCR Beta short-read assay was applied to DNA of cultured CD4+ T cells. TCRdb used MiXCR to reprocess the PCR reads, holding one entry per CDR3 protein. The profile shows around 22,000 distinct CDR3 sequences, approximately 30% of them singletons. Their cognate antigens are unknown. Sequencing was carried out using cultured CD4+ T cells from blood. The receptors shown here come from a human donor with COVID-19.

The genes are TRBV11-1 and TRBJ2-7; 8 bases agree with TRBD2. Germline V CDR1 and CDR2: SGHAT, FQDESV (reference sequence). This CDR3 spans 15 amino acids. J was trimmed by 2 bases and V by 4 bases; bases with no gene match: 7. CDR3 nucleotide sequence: TGTGCCAGCAGCTCCGGGGGGGGTAACACCTACGAGCAGTACTTC. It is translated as CASSSGGGNTYEQYF.

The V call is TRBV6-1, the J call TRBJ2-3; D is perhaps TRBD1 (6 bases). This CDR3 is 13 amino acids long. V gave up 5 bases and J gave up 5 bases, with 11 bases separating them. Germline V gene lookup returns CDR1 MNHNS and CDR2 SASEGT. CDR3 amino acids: CASSPPGVDTQYF. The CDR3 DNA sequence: TGTGCCAGCAGTCCTCCAGGGGTAGATACGCAGTATTTT.

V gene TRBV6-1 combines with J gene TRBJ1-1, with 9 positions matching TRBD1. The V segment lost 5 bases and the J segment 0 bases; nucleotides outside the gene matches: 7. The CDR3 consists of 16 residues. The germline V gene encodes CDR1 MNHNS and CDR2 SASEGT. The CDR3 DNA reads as TGTGCCAGCAGTCGCCGGACAGGGGAAATGAACACTGAAGCTTTCTTT. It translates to CASSRRTGEMNTEAFF.

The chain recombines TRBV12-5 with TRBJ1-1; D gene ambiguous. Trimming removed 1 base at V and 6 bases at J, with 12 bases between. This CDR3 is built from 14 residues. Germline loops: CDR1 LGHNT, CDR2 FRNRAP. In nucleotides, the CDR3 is TGTGCTAGTGGTTTGGCCGGTAGTCCCCCTGAAGCTTTCTTT. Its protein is CASGLAGSPPEAFF. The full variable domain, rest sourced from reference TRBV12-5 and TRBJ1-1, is DARVTQTPRHKVTEMGQEVTMRCQPILGHNTVFWYRQTMMQGLELLAYFRNRAPLDDSGMPKDRFSAEMPDATLATLKIQPSEPRDSAVYFCASGLAGSPPEAFFGQGTRLTVV.

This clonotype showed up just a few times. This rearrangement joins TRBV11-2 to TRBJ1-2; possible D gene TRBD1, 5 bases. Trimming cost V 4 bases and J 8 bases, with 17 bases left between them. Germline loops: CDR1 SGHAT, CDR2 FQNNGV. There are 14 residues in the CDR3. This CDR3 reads CASSSLRGAGGYTF. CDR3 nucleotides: TGTGCCAGCAGCTCCTTAAGGGGTGCGGGCGGCTACACCTTC.

The CDR3 reads CASSLRLSSYNEQFF. The CDR3 DNA reads TGTGCCAGCAGTTTGAGGTTGAGCTCCTACAATGAGCAGTTCTTC. The V and J genes are TRBV27 and TRBJ2-1, with D unresolved. The germline gives CDR1 MNHEY, CDR2 SMNVEV (reference sequence). This CDR3 comprises 15 residues. The V gene lost 3 bases and the J gene lost 0 bases, with 9 bases spanning the gap.

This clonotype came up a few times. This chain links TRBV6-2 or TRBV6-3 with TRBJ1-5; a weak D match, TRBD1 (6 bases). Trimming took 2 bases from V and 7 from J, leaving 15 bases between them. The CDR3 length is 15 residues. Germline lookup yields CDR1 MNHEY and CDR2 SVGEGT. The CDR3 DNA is TGTGCCAGCAGTTACCTGGCAGGGGAGGGCCAGCCCCAGCATTTT. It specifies CASSYLAGEGQPQHF.

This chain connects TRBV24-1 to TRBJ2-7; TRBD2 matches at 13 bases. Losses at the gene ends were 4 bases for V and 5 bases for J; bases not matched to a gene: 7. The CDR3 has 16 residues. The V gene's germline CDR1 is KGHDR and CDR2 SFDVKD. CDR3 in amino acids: CATSEARTSGGNEQYF. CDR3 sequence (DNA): TGTGCCACCAGTGAGGCTAGGACTAGCGGGGGAAACGAGCAGTACTTC.

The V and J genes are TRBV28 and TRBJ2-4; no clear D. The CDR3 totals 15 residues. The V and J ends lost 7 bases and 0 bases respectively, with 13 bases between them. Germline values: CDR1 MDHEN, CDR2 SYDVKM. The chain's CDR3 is CASNAVGLAKNIQYF. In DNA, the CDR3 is TGTGCCAGCAATGCCGTAGGGTTAGCCAAAAACATTCAGTACTTC.

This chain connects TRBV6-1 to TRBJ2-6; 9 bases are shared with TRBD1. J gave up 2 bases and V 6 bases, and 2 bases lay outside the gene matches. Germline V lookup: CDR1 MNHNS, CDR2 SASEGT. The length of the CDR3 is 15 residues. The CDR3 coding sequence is TGTGCCAGCAGCGGGACAGGGACTGGGGCCAACGTCCTGACTTTC. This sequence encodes CASSGTGTGANVLTF.

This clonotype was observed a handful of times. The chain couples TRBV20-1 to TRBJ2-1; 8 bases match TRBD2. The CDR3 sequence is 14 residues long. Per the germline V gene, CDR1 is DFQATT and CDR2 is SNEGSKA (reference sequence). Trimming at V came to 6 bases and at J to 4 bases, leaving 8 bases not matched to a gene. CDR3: CSAPQTSVYNEQFF. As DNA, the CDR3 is TGCAGTGCCCCCCAGACTAGCGTGTACAATGAGCAGTTCTTC.

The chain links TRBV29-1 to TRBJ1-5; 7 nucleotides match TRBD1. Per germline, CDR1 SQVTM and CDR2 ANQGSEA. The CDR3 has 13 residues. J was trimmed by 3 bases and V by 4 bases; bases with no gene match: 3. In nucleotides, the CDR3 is TGCAGCGTTGCTGGGACAGTCAATCAGCCCCAGCATTTT. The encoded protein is CSVAGTVNQPQHF.

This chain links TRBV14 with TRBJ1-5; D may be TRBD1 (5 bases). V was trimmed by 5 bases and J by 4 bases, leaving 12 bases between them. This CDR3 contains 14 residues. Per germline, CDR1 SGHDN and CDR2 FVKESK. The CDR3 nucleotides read TGTGCCAGCAGCGAGAGGGGTAGGAATCAGCCCCAGCATTTT. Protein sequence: CASSERGRNQPQHF. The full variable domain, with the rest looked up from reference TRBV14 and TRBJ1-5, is EAGVTQFPSHSVIEKGQTVTLRCDPISGHDNLYWYRRVMGKEIKFLLHFVKESKQDESGMPNNRFLAERTGGTYSTLKVQPAELEDSGVYFCASSERGRNQPQHFGDGTRLSIL.

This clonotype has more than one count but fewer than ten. As DNA, the CDR3 is TGTGCCAGTAGTATGCGGGAGGGACCCTATGGCTACACCTTC. The encoded protein is CASSMREGPYGYTF. The chain links TRBV19 to TRBJ1-2, with D possibly matching TRBD1 (5 bases). The germline V and J ends were trimmed by 3 bases and 4 bases, with 12 bases remaining between them. Germline CDR1 reads LNHDA; CDR2 reads SQIVND (reference sequence). The CDR3 has 14 residues. The complete variable domain, with remaining parts taken from reference TRBV19 and TRBJ1-2, reads DGGITQSPKYLFRKEGQNVTLSCEQNLNHDAMYWYRQDPGQGLRLIYYSQIVNDFQKGDIAEGYSVSREKKESFPLTVTSAQKNPTAFYLCASSMREGPYGYTFGSGTRLTVV.

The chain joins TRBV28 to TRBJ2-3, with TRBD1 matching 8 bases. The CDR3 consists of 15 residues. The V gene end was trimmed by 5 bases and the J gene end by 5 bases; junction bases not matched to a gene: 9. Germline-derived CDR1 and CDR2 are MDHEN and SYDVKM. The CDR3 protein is CASSTQAGGVDTQYF. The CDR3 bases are TGTGCCAGCAGTACCCAGGCAGGGGGCGTAGATACGCAGTATTTT.

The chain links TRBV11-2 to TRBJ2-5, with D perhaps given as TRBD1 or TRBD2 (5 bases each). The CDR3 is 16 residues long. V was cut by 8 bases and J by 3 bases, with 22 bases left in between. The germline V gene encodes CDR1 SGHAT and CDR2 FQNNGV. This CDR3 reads CASGHFKQVGEETQYF. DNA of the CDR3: TGTGCCAGCGGGCATTTTAAACAGGTCGGGGAAGAGACCCAGTACTTC. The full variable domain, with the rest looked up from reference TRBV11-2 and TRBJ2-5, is EAGVAQSPRYKIIEKRQSVAFWCNPISGHATLYWYQQILGQGPKLLIQFQNNGVVDDSQLPKDRFSAERLKGVDSTLKIQPAKLEDSAVYLCASGHFKQVGEETQYFGPGTRLLVL.

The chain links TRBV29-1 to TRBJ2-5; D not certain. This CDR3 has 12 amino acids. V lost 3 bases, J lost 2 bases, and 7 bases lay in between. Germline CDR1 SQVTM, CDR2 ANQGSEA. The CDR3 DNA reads TGCAGCGTTGAGGCGCAGCAAGAGACCCAGTACTTC. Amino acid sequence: CSVEAQQETQYF.

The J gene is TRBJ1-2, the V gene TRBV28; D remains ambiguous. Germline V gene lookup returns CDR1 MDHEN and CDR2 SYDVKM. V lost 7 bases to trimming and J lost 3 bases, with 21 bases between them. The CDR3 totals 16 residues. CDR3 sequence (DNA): TGTGCCAGCACCTCTCGTCCGGAATGGGATTACTATGGCTACACCTTC. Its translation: CASTSRPEWDYYGYTF.

Here the CDR3 reads CASTKDNNQPQHF. The CDR3, as DNA: TGTGCCAGCACTAAGGACAACAATCAGCCCCAGCATTTT. V is TRBV6-1 and J is TRBJ1-5; TRBD1 is a possible D gene (5 bases). Germline CDR1 reads MNHNS; CDR2 reads SASEGT. Trimming left V 7 bases short and J 3 bases short, with 10 bases between. This CDR3 has 13 amino acids.

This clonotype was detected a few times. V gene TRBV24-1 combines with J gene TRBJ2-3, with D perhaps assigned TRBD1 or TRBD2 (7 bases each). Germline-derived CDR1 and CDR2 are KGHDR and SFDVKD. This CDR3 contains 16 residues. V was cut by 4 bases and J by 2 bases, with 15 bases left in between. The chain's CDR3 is CATSEAGGGDTDTQYF. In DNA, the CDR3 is TGTGCCACCAGTGAGGCAGGGGGGGGGGACACAGATACGCAGTATTTT.

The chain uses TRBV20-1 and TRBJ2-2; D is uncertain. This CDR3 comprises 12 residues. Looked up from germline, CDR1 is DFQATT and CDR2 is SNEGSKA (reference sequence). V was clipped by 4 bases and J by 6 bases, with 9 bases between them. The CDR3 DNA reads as TGCAGTGCTATAAGTCAATCCGGGGAGCTGTTTTTT. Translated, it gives CSAISQSGELFF.